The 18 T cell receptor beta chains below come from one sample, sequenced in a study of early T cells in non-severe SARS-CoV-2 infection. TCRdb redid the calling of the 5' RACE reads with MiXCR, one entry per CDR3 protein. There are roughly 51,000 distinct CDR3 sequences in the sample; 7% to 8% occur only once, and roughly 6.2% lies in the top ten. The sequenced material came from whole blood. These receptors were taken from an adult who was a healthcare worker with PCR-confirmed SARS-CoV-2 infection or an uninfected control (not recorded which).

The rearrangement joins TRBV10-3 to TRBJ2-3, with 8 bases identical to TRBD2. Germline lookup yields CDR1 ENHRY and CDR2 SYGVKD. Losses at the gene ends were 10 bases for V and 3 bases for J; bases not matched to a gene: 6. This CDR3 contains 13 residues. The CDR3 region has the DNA TGTGCCACGAGCGGGGGAGTAACAGATACGCAGTATTTT. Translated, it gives CATSGGVTDTQYF.

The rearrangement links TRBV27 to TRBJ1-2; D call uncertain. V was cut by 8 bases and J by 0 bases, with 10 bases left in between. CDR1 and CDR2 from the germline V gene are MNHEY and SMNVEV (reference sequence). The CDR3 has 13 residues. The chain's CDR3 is CASGPDPNYGYTF. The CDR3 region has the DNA TGTGCCAGCGGACCGGACCCTAACTATGGCTACACCTTC.

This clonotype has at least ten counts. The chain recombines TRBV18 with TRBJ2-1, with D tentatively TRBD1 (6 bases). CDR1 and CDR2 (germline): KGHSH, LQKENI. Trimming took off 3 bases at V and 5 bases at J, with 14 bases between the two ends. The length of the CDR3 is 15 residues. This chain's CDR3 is CASSPIERTDNEQFF. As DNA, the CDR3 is TGTGCCAGCTCACCGATCGAGAGGACAGACAATGAGCAGTTCTTC.

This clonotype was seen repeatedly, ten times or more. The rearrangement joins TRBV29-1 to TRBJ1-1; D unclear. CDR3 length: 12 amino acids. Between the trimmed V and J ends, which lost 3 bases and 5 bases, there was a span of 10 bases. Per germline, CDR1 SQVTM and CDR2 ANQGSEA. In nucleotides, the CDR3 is TGCAGCGTTGAGACGTCGGGGACTGAAGCTTTCTTT. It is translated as CSVETSGTEAFF.

CDR3 amino acids: CASSLLGTQRETQYF. The CDR3 bases are TGTGCCAGCAGTTTATTGGGGACCCAAAGGGAGACCCAGTACTTC. The chain employs TRBV28 and TRBJ2-5; tentatively, D is TRBD1 or TRBD2 (5 bases each). The CDR3 consists of 15 residues. Germline lookup yields CDR1 MDHEN and CDR2 SYDVKM. Trimming shortened V by 1 base and J by 5 bases, and 14 bases separated the two germline ends.

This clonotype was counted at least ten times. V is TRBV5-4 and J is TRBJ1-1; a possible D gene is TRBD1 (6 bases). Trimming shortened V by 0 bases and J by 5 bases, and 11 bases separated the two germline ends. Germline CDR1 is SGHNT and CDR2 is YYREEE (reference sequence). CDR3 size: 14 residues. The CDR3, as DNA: TGTGCCAGCAGCTTGGTTACGGGGGCAACTGAAGCTTTCTTT. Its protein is CASSLVTGATEAFF. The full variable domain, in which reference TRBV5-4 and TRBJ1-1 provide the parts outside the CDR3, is ETGVTQSPTHLIKTRGQQVTLRCSSQSGHNTVSWYQQALGQGPQFIFQYYREEENGRGNFPPRFSGLQFPNYSSELNVNALELDDSALYLCASSLVTGATEAFFGQGTRLTVV.

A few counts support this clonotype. The CDR3: CASSPPGMSTEAFF. CDR3 bases: TGTGCCAGCAGCCCCCCCGGTATGTCCACTGAAGCTTTCTTT. V gene TRBV3-1 combines with J gene TRBJ1-1; D remains unclear. Trimming stripped 4 bases from V and 4 bases from J, with 13 bases between. The CDR3 length is 14 residues. Germline CDR1 LGHDT, CDR2 YNNKEL (reference sequence). The full variable domain, its missing parts supplied by reference TRBV3-1 and TRBJ1-1, is DTAVSQTPKYLVTQMGNDKSIKCEQNLGHDTMYWYKQDSKKFLKIMFSYNNKELIINETVPNRFSPKSPDKAHLNLHINSLELGDSAVYFCASSPPGMSTEAFFGQGTRLTVV.

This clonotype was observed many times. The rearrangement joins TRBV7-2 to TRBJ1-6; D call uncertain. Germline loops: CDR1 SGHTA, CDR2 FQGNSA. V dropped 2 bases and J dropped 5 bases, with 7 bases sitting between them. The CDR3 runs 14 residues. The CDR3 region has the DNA TGTGCCAGCAGCTTAAGGCGGCATAATTCACCCCTCCACTTT. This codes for CASSLRRHNSPLHF.

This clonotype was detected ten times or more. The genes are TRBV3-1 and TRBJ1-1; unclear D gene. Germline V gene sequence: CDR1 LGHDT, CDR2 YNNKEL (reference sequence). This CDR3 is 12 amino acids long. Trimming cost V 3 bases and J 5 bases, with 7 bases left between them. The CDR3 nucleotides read TGTGCCAGCAGCCAGGGGAGGACTGAAGCTTTCTTT. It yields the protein CASSQGRTEAFF.

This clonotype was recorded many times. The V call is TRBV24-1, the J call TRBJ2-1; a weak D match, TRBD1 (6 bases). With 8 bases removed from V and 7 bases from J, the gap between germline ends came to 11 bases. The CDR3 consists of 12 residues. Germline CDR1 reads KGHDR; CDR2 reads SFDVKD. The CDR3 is CATNQGYNEQFF. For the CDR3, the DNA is TGTGCCACCAACCAGGGGTATAATGAGCAGTTCTTC.

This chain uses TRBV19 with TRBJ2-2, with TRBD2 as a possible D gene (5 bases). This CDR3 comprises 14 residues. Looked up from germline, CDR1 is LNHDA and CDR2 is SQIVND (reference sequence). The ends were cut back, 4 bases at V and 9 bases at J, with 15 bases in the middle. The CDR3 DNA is TGTGCCAGTAGTAACGGAAGGGAGTTCCGGGAGCTGTTTTTT. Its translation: CASSNGREFRELFF.

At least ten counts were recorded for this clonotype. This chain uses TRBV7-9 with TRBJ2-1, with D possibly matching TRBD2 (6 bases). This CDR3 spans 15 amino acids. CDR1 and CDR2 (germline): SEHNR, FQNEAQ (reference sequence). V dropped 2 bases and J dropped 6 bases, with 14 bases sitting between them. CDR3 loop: CASSLWDLNPNEQFF. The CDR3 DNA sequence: TGTGCCAGCAGCTTATGGGACTTGAACCCCAATGAGCAGTTCTTC.

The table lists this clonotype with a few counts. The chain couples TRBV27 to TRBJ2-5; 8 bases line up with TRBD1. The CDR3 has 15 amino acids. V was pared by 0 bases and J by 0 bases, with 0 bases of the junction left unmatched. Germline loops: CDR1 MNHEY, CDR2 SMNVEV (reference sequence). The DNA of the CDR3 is TGTGCCAGCAGTTTATCGACAGGGGACCAAGAGACCCAGTACTTC. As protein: CASSLSTGDQETQYF.

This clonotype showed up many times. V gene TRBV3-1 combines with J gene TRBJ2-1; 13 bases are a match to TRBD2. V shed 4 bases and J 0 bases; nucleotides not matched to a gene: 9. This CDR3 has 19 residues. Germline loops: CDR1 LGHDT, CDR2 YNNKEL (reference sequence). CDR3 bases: TGTGCCAGCAGCCGAGGACTAGCGGGGGTTAAGAGCTCCTACAATGAGCAGTTCTTC. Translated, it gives CASSRGLAGVKSSYNEQFF.

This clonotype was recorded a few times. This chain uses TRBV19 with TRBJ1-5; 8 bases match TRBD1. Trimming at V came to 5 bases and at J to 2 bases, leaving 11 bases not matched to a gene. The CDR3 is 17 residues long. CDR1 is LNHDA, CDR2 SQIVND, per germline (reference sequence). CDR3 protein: CASSPISGQVGNQPQHF. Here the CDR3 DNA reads TGTGCCAGTAGTCCGATCTCGGGACAGGTGGGCAATCAGCCCCAGCATTTT.

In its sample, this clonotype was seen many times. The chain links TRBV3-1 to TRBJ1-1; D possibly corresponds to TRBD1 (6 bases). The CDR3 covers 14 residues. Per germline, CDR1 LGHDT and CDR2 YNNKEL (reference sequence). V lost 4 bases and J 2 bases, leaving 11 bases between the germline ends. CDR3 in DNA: TGTGCCAGCAGCCCGGGACAAAAAAACACTGAAGCTTTCTTT. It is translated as CASSPGQKNTEAFF.

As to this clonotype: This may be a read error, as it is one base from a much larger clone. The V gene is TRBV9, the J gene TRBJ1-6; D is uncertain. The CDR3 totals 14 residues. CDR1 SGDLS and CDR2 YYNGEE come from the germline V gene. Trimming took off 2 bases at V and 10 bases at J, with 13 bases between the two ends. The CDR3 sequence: CASSVGSSASPLHF. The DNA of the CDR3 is TGTGCCAGCAGCGTCGGTTCATCCGCGTCACCCCTCCACTTT. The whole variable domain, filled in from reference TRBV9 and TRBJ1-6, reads DSGVTQTPKHLITATGQRVTLRCSPRSGDLSVYWYQQSLDQGLQFLIQYYNGEERAKGNILERFSAQQFPDLHSELNLSSLELGDSALYFCASSVGSSASPLHFGNGTRLTVT.

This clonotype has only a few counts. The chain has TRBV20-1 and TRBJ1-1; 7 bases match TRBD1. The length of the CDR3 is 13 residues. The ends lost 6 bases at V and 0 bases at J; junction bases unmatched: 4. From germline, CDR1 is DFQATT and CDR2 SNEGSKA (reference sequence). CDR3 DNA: TGCAGTGCACCGGACAGGATGAACACTGAAGCTTTCTTT. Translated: CSAPDRMNTEAFF.